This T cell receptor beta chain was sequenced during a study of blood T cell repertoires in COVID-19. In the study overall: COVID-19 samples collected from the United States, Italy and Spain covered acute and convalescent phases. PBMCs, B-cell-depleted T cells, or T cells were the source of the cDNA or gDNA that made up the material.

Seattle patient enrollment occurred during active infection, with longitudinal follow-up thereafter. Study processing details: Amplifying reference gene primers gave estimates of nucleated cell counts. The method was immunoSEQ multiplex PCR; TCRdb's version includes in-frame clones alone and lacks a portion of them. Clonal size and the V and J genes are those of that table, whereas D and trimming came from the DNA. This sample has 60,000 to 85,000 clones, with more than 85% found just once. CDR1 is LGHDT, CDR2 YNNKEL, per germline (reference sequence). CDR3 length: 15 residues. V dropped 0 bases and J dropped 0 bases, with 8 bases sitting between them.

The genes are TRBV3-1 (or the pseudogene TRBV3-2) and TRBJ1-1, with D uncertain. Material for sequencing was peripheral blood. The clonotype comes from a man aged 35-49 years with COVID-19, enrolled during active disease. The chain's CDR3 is CASSQDGGVNTEAFF. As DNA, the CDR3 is TGTGCCAGCAGCCAAGACGGCGGCGTGAACACTGAAGCTTTCTTT.